This T cell receptor (beta chain) is from a study of regulatory T cells in long-lasting Graves disease. To note about this clonotype: The target antigen is unknown.

General observations from the study: Those with persistent disease had in common more public clonotypes (about 3,000) than new patients (approximately 920). It is possible that accuracy was reduced by the small size of the sample.

With iRepertoire HTBI primers and Arm-PCR of CDR3 regions, TCR beta libraries were built. Per the authors' pipeline: Identification of gene segments yielded around 64 TRBV and 13 to 15 TRBJ across samples. Each CDR3 protein gets one entry after TCRdb re-called the multiplex PCR reads with MiXCR. These V and J calls derive from TCRdb rather than the authors' analysis. There are 700,000 or so distinct CDR3 sequences in the sample; about 32% occur only once, and 42% lies in the top ten. The germline CDR1 and CDR2 sequences are SGHRS and YFSETQ. Trimming took 0 bases from V and 1 from J, leaving 2 bases between them. CDR3 length: 13 amino acids. Time point denoted: persistent/refractory GD, antithyroid drugs over 5 years with positive TRAb. TCR sequences were obtained from RNA taken from PBMCs.

This sequence originates from a female donor with Graves disease. The chain couples TRBV5-1 to TRBJ2-4; D unresolved. Material: peripheral blood mononuclear cells (PBMCs), obtained when the disease was refractory, from a patient treated with antithyroid drugs. CDR3 loop: CASSLAAKNIQYF. CDR3 sequence (DNA): TGCGCCAGCAGCTTGGCGGCCAAAAACATTCAGTACTTC. Using reference TRBV5-1 and TRBJ2-4 for the parts outside the CDR3, the full variable domain is KAGVTQTPRYLIKTRGQQVTLSCSPISGHRSVSWYQQTPGQGLQFLFEYFSETQRNKGNFPGRFSGRQFSNSRSEMNVSTLELGDSALYLCASSLAAKNIQYFGAGTRLSVL.